This T cell receptor beta chain was obtained from a study of cytotoxic CD8 clonotypes in ibrutinib-treated CLL. This clone was seen just once. Sequencing was performed with immunoSEQ multiplex PCR; in TCRdb, only in-frame clones are kept and a portion is missing. The table has over 100,000 clones, 80% to 90% seen once. Germline values: CDR1 SEHNR, CDR2 FQNEAQ (reference sequence). V lost 2 bases and J lost 7, with 8 bases in between. This CDR3 has 13 residues. The chain recombines TRBV7-9 with TRBJ1-4; D may be TRBD1 (5 bases). This clonotype originated in a human donor with chronic lymphocytic leukemia. The material sequenced was PBMCs, taken after 24 months of ibrutinib treatment. CDR3 in amino acids: CASSLQGREKLFF. The CDR3 coding sequence is TGTGCCAGCAGCTTACAGGGTCGTGAAAAACTGTTTTTT.